This is a list of T cell receptor beta chains from one sample in a study of control samples from healthy donors and cancer patients. Using immunoSEQ multiplex PCR, the repertoire was profiled, and TCRdb retains in-frame clones only, with some absent. Among approximately 100,000 clones listed, roughly nine tenths were seen once. Sequenced sample: blood. The receptor set was obtained from a human donor in good health. The donor label of this sample is uncertain. Both conserved end residues are part of each CDR3. Fields, in order: clone size, V gene, CDR3 protein. The size of a clone is reported for some rows only, either as once, few or many, or as a class for expanded clones.

>NA|TRBV7-3
CASSSGQPRGNQPQHF
>NA|TRBV29-1
CSVNRGVGDTQYF
>NA|TRBV19
CASSMLGQGNTEAFF
>NA|TRBV6-1
CASSDGGGSYTEAFF
>NA|TRBV7-7
CASSLRDSYEQYF
>NA|TRBV5-4
CASSLDGNTIYF
>NA|TRBV6-6
CASSYSGQAFYYTF
>once|TRBV5-1
CASSPAGYNTGELFF
>NA|TRBV14
CASSPLKWGGLLETQYF
>NA|TRBV6-2/TRBV6-3
CASSYRDRNNEKLFF
>NA|TRBV5-4
CASSLESIGTQYF
>NA|TRBV7-7
CASSPDRGGEQYF
>NA|TRBV2
CASSGERPQETQYF
>NA|TRBV19
CASSLPGTQNTEAFF
>NA|TRBV10-3
CAISESPGQGNYGYTF